This T cell receptor beta chain was sequenced for a study of PD-L1 blockade in urothelial cancer. Study details: Individuals in the cohort had been given 0 to 3 earlier chemotherapy regimens.

This table comes from immunoSEQ multiplex PCR, and its TCRdb copy is limited to in-frame clones, with some not included. Of about 42,000 clones listed, roughly 86% are singletons. The receptor's source is a man between 65 and 79 years old with urothelial cancer. Here the sequenced sample was PBMCs, taken around atezolizumab (anti-PD-L1) treatment.

The CDR3 region is CASSLASPKDTQYF. The CDR3 nucleotides read TGTGCCAGCAGCTTGGCTAGTCCCAAAGATACGCAGTATTTT. The V call is TRBV5-6, the J call TRBJ2-3, with unresolved D. Germline CDR1 is SGHDT and CDR2 is YYEEEE. V lost 0 bases, J lost 5 bases, and 10 bases lay in between. This CDR3 contains 14 residues.